The sequence of this T cell receptor (beta chain) was determined in a study of T cells in Graves' hyperthyroidism and ophthalmopathy. Study-level background: Peripheral blood was drawn at first diagnosis, prior to all treatment.

General study points: Expanded thyroid clonotypes (above 0.001) were mostly also found in blood.

This CDR3 has 15 amino acids. Trimming cost V 4 bases and J 0 bases, with 11 bases left between them. CDR1 and CDR2 (germline): SGHDT, YYEEEE. Authors of the study amplified TCR beta CDR3 regions from RNA transcripts. The HTBI set primed first-round TCR CDR3 RT-PCR. TCRdb passed the multiplex PCR reads through MiXCR, listing each CDR3 protein once. The table records 550,000 to 650,000 distinct CDR3 sequences, about 14% of them present only once. This clonotype was seen a handful of times. Its antigen is still unknown. Patients between 18 and 65 years old had hyperthyroidism, newly diagnosed and lasting under 2 months.

The sequence derives from a woman in her thirties or forties with Graves' hyperthyroidism. Sequenced input: blood. The J gene is TRBJ1-5, the V gene TRBV5-6; D possibly corresponds to TRBD1 (6 bases). DNA for the CDR3: TGTGCCAGCAGCCGAGGGGGTTATAGCAATCAGCCCCAGCATTTT. This encodes CASSRGGYSNQPQHF.